The 14 T cell receptor beta chains listed next were all sequenced from one sample in a study of glioma-infiltrating T cells. Amplification of TCR alpha and beta CDR3 regions from RNA used iRepertoire nested multiplex PCR. A single record per CDR3 protein comes from TCRdb applying MiXCR to the multiplex PCR reads. This sample has roughly 120,000 distinct CDR3 sequences, with approximately 23% found just once. What was sequenced was glioma tissue, nonneoplastic brain tissue, or PBMCs (not recorded which). The source is a human donor with low-grade glioma or glioblastoma, undergoing nonglioma brain surgery, or in good health (not recorded which).

This clonotype was picked up a small number of times. A much larger clonotype is one base distant, so this may be a read error. This sequence joins TRBV24-1 and TRBJ2-7; tentatively, D is TRBD1 or TRBD2 (5 bases each). This CDR3 is built from 13 residues. V lost 9 bases, J lost 1 base, and 12 bases lay in between. The germline V gene has CDR1 KGHDR and CDR2 SFDVKD. The CDR3 spells CATPGRDSYEQYF. CDR3 DNA sequence: TGTGCCACCCCAGGGAGAGATTCCTACGAGCAGTACTTC.

This clonotype has a count of ten or more. This chain connects TRBV6-1 to TRBJ2-3; TRBD1 matches at 7 bases. V dropped 7 bases and J dropped 3; count of bases not matched to a gene: 7. The germline CDR1 and CDR2 sequences are MNHNS and SASEGT. This CDR3 is 14 amino acids long. CDR3 region: CASTNRDSTDTQYF. The CDR3 DNA sequence: TGTGCCAGCACCAACCGGGACAGTACAGATACGCAGTATTTT.

As regards this clonotype: One junction end does not reproduce the germline sequence, and a read error may be involved. The V and J genes are TRBV27 and TRBJ1-2; TRBD1 might be the D (5 bases). CDR1 MNHEY and CDR2 SMNVEV come from the germline V gene (reference sequence). This CDR3 contains 15 residues. As DNA, the CDR3 is TGCGCCAGCAGTTTATATGCAGGGTGGGACTATGGCTACACCTTC. It yields the protein CASSLYAGWDYGYTF.

This clonotype is termed medium-sized. This chain joins TRBV18 and TRBJ2-7, with 8 bases that match TRBD1. Germline trimming cut 2 bases from V and 6 bases from J; bases unmatched to any gene: 3. The CDR3 covers 13 residues. Germline CDR1 KGHSH, CDR2 LQKENI. The CDR3 region has the DNA TGTGCCAGCTCACCAGGACAGGGAGCCGAGCAGTACTTC. This gives the protein CASSPGQGAEQYF.

Of note for this clonotype: The germline gene is not matched at one end of the junction; a read error may be the cause. V usage is TRBV19 and J usage is TRBJ2-2; D is possibly TRBD2 (5 bases). The germline gives CDR1 LNHDA, CDR2 SQIVND (reference sequence). The CDR3 runs 12 residues. This chain's CDR3 is CASSSSTGELSF. DNA for the CDR3: TGTGCCAGTAGTTCGAGCACCGGGGAGCTGTCTTTT.

This clonotype showed up just a few times. The V and J genes are TRBV12-3 or TRBV12-4 and TRBJ2-4, with no clear D. V shed 5 bases and J shed 0 bases, with 17 bases lying between them. The CDR3 extends over 17 amino acids. The CDR3 reads CASSPRTRTAAKNIQYF. The CDR3 DNA reads TGTGCCAGCAGTCCCAGGACGAGAACGGCAGCCAAAAACATTCAGTACTTC.

The chain carries TRBV2 and TRBJ1-2; no reliable D call. Trimming shortened V by 2 bases and J by 4 bases, and 14 bases separated the two germline ends. Germline V gene data show CDR1 as SNHLY and CDR2 as FYNNEI. The CDR3 is made up of 15 amino acids. As DNA, the CDR3 is TGTGCCAGCAGTGAAAATGTGGGAATCGGCTATGGCTACACCTTC. This encodes CASSENVGIGYGYTF.

This clonotype was picked up many times. The V gene is TRBV28, the J gene TRBJ2-3; D unresolved. The CDR3 loop spans 18 amino acids. V gave up 3 bases and J gave up 3 bases, with 22 bases separating them. CDR1 and CDR2 (germline): MDHEN, SYDVKM. DNA for the CDR3: TGTGCCAGCAGTTTGCTCCCATCTAGTGTGGGTCGGACAGATACGCAGTATTTT. Translating it yields CASSLLPSSVGRTDTQYF.

This clonotype was recorded at least ten times. V gene TRBV20-1 combines with J gene TRBJ2-7; D gene unclear. The CDR3 loop spans 14 amino acids. CDR1 is DFQATT and CDR2 is SNEGSKA in the germline V gene (reference sequence). V lost 0 bases, J lost 3 bases, and 12 bases lay in between. The chain's CDR3 is CSARERVGIYEQYF. Here the CDR3 DNA reads TGCAGTGCTAGAGAAAGAGTTGGGATCTACGAGCAGTACTTC.

This clonotype was observed at least ten times. The chain uses TRBV6-4 and TRBJ2-1; 9 bases are shared with TRBD1. The V gene's germline CDR1 is MRHNA and CDR2 SNTAGT. V shed 5 bases, J shed 10 bases, and the junction held 3 bases outside the gene matches. This CDR3 comprises 12 residues. CDR3 loop: CASSPGTGEQFF. The CDR3 DNA is TGTGCCAGCAGTCCCGGGACAGGGGAGCAGTTCTTC.

This clonotype occurred many times. CDR3 sequence reads: CASRPGLAGGELFF. DNA for the CDR3: TGCGCCAGCAGACCAGGACTAGCAGGCGGGGAGCTGTTTTTT. The J gene is TRBJ2-2, the V gene TRBV5-1, with 8 bases identical to TRBD2. Unmatched junction bases numbered 7, after V lost 5 bases and J lost 7 bases. Germline-derived CDR1 and CDR2 are SGHRS and YFSETQ. This CDR3 contains 14 residues.

This clonotype was seen more than once but under ten times. The chain joins TRBV12-3 or TRBV12-4 to TRBJ1-4; 10 bases align to TRBD1. The CDR3 covers 17 residues. V shed 1 base and J 6 bases; nucleotides not matched to a gene: 8. The CDR3 region is CASSLGPIGTGDEKLFF. In DNA form, the CDR3 reads TGTGCCAGCAGTTTAGGCCCGATAGGGACAGGGGATGAAAAACTGTTTTTT.

This clonotype was detected ten times or more. The chain has TRBV19 and TRBJ1-5; D gene uncertain. Germline CDR1 reads LNHDA; CDR2 reads SQIVND (reference sequence). The CDR3 totals 13 residues. V was trimmed by 7 bases and J by 0 bases, leaving 7 bases between them. CDR3 region: CASTYDSNQPQHF. The CDR3, as DNA: TGTGCCAGTACCTACGATAGCAATCAGCCCCAGCATTTT. Full variable domain (outside the CDR3, taken from reference TRBV19 and TRBJ1-5): DGGITQSPKYLFRKEGQNVTLSCEQNLNHDAMYWYRQDPGQGLRLIYYSQIVNDFQKGDIAEGYSVSREKKESFPLTVTSAQKNPTAFYLCASTYDSNQPQHFGDGTRLSIL.

As for this clonotype: The germline gene is not matched at one end of the junction; a read error may be the cause. This sequence joins TRBV19 and TRBJ1-5, with unresolved D. This CDR3 is 12 amino acids long. CDR1 LNHDA and CDR2 SQIVND come from the germline V gene (reference sequence). The CDR3 DNA reads as TGTGCCAGTAGTATAGTGGTTCAGCCCCACCATTTT. Protein sequence: CASSIVVQPHHF.